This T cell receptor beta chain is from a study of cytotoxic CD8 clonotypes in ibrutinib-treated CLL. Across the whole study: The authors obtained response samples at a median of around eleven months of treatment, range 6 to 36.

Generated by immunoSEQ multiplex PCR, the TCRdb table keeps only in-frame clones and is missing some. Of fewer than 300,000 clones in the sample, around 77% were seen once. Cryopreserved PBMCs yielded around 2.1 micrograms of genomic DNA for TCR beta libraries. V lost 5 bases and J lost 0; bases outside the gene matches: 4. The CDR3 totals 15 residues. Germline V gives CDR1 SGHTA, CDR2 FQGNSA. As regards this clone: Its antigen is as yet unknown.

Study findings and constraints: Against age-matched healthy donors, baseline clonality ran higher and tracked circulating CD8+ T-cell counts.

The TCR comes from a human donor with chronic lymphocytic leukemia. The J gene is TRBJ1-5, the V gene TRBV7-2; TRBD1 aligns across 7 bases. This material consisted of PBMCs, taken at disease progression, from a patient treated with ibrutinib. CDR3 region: CASSEGQSSNQPQHF. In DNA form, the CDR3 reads TGTGCCAGCAGCGAGGGACAGAGTAGCAATCAGCCCCAGCATTTT.